This note documents a single T cell receptor (beta chain) sequence. Its target is unknown. Then a second PCR, running about 6 to 11 cycles, was carried out with a sample-barcoded 5' primer and a J-beta primer mix. TCRdb itself ran the 5' RACE reads through MiXCR, one entry per CDR3 protein. The data show 780,000 or so distinct CDR3 sequences, roughly three fifths seen once. The record originates from a study of blood T cells in healthy people across ages. V was pared by 3 bases and J by 5 bases, with 14 bases between. CDR1 is DFQATT, CDR2 SNEGSKA, per germline (reference sequence). CDR3 length: 14 residues. General study findings and limits: Donors of long life had a larger count of naive CD4+ cells and greater diversity than aged donors. Since the PBMCs were unsorted, naive and antigen-experienced cells could not be conclusively compared.

Total RNA was extracted at no less than 6 micrograms per sample. This receptor was taken from a man between 35 and 55 years old in good health. This chain uses TRBV20-1 with TRBJ2-1; TRBD1 might be the D (7 bases). The specimen sequenced was blood. The CDR3 sequence: CSASRLGGHNEQFF. The CDR3 DNA sequence: TGCAGTGCTAGTCGACTAGGGGGCCACAATGAGCAGTTCTTC.